This TCR beta chain was obtained from a study of response to subunit inactivated influenza vaccine. TCRdb processed the RT-PCR reads anew with MiXCR; each CDR3 protein has one entry. The repertoire holds around 580,000 distinct CDR3 sequences, with 12% as singletons. Study observations and caveats: The study's authors posited that every seasonal influenza vaccination enlists few new T cells.

This CDR3 is built from 15 residues. The germline V and J ends were trimmed by 4 bases and 6 bases, with 17 bases remaining between them. In germline, CDR1 is SEHNR, CDR2 FQNEAQ (reference sequence). This clonotype was observed at least ten times. Its specificity is not known. The specimen comprised PBMCs from blood, sampled on the day of vaccination. This receptor was identified in a man aged 50 or older who received an inactivated influenza vaccine. This chain connects TRBV7-9 to TRBJ2-3; D is perhaps TRBD2 (6 bases). The CDR3 loop reads CASSSIGDFLDTQYF. DNA of the CDR3: TGTGCCAGCAGCTCCATAGGGGACTTTCTGGATACGCAGTATTTT.